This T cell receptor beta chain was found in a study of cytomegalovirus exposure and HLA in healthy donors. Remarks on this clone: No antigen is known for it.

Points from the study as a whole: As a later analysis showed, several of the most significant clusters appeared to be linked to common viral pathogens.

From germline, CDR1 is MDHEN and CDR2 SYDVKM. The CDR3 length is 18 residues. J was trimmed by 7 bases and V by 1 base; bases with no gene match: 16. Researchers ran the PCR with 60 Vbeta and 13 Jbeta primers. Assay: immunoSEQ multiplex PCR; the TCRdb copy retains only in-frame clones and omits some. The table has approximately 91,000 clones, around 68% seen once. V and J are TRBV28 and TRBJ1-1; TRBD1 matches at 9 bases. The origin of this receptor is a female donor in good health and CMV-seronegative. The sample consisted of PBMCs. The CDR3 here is CASSLYGGQGPLLDEAFF. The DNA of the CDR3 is TGTGCCAGCAGTTTATATGGGGGACAGGGCCCACTACTCGATGAAGCTTTCTTT.